Given below is one T cell receptor beta chain in context. Its target is unknown. Sequencing was performed with immunoSEQ multiplex PCR; in TCRdb, only in-frame clones are kept and a portion is missing. The repertoire holds some 120,000 clones, with 85% to 90% as singletons. The CDR3 covers 13 residues. V gave up 4 bases and J gave up 3 bases, with 11 bases separating them. CDR1 and CDR2 (germline): SGHRS, YFSETQ. These data belong to a study of cytomegalovirus exposure and HLA in healthy donors. Whole-study findings and limits: Cytomegalovirus status was reportedly diagnosed by the classifier with high specificity and sensitivity. Usually a TCR sequence was rare, but some public TCRs were found in many donors.

The specimen sequenced was PBMCs. This clonotype was sampled from a man aged 30 to 45 in good health and CMV-seronegative. The chain is built from TRBV5-1 and TRBJ2-7, with D possibly being TRBD1 (6 bases). The CDR3 sequence is CASSRGGLYEQYF. DNA for the CDR3: TGCGCCAGCAGCCGTGGGGGCCTCTACGAGCAGTACTTC. The whole variable domain, remainder taken from reference TRBV5-1 and TRBJ2-7, is KAGVTQTPRYLIKTRGQQVTLSCSPISGHRSVSWYQQTPGQGLQFLFEYFSETQRNKGNFPGRFSGRQFSNSRSEMNVSTLELGDSALYLCASSRGGLYEQYFGPGTRLTVT.